This T cell receptor beta chain was sequenced for a study of cytomegalovirus exposure and HLA in healthy donors. Broader study findings: In vitro, three CMV-associated chains proved specific for CMV antigens. Among TCR beta chains, those listed as cytomegalovirus-associated numbered around 180.

Note on this clone: Its antigen is currently unknown.

Trimming at V came to 3 bases and at J to 3 bases, leaving 0 bases not matched to a gene. This CDR3 has 13 residues. CDR1 and CDR2 (germline): SNHLY, FYNNEI. Amplification used 60 Vbeta primers and 13 Jbeta primers. Assay used: immunoSEQ multiplex PCR; TCRdb lists only in-frame clones, some missing. This sample carries 200,000 or so clones, about 86% of them seen once, and the ten largest clones take around 2%. The donors, nominally healthy at sampling, likely had unrecorded immune exposures. The chain joins TRBV2 to TRBJ1-2, with 8 bases that match TRBD1. The specimen was PBMCs. This sequence was found in a woman between 18 and 29 years old in good health and CMV-seropositive. As DNA, the CDR3 is TGTGCCAGCAGTGAGACAGGGGACTATGGCTACACCTTC. Its translation: CASSETGDYGYTF.